The entry below gives a single T cell receptor (beta chain) sequence along with its context. Clones were sequenced by immunoSEQ multiplex PCR, and TCRdb holds only the in-frame ones, with some missing. Here the sample spans approximately 270,000 clones, 80% to 90% being singletons. The germline gives CDR1 KGHSH, CDR2 LQKENI. CDR3 size: 14 residues. J lost 5 bases, V lost 4 bases, and 4 bases had no gene match. This specimen belongs to a study of blood T cell repertoires in COVID-19. This clonotype originated in a man of 80 years or more with acute or convalescent COVID-19. The gene calls are TRBV18 and TRBJ1-1, with 10 bases aligning to TRBD1. The material sequenced was peripheral blood. The CDR3 spells CASSLDRGVTEAFF. CDR3 coding DNA: TGTGCCAGCTCACTGGACAGGGGGGTAACTGAAGCTTTCTTT. The variable domain in full, completed from reference TRBV18 and TRBJ1-1, reads NAGVMQNPRHLVRRRGQEARLRCSPMKGHSHVYWYRQLPEEGLKFMVYLQKENIIDESGMPKERFSAEFPKEGPSILRIQQVVRGDSAAYFCASSLDRGVTEAFFGQGTRLTVV.